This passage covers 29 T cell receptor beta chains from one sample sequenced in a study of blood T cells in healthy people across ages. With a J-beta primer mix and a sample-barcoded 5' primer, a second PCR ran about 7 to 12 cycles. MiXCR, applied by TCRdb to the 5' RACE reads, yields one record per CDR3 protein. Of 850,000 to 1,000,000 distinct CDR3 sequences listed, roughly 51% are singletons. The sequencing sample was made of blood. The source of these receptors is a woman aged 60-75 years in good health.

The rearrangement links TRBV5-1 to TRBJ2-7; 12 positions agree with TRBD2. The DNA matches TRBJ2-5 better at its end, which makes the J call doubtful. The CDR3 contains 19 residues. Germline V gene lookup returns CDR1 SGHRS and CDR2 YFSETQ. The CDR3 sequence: CASSRVDKRLAGGVETQYF. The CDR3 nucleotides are TGCGCCAGCAGCCGTGTGGACAAAAGGCTAGCGGGAGGGGTAGAGACCCAGTACTTC.

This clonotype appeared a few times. CDR3 DNA: TGTGCCAGCAGTTTAGGCCCGGGACACAATTCACCCCTCCACTTT. This gives the protein CASSLGPGHNSPLHF. V is TRBV12-3 or TRBV12-4 and J is TRBJ1-6, with a possible D match to TRBD1 (6 bases). This CDR3 has 15 amino acids. The V gene lost 1 base and the J gene lost 7 bases, with 11 bases spanning the gap.

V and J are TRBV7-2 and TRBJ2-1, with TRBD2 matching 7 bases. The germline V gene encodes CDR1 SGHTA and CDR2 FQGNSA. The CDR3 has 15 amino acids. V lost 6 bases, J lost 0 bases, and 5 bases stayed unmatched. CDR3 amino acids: CASSRRENSYNEQFF. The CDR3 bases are TGTGCCAGCAGTAGGCGGGAGAACTCCTACAATGAGCAGTTCTTC. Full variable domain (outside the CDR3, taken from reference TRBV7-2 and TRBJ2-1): GAGVSQSPSNKVTEKGKDVELRCDPISGHTALYWYRQSLGQGLEFLIYFQGNSAPDKSGLPSDRFSAERTGGSVSTLTIQRTQQEDSAVYLCASSRRENSYNEQFFGPGTRLTVL.

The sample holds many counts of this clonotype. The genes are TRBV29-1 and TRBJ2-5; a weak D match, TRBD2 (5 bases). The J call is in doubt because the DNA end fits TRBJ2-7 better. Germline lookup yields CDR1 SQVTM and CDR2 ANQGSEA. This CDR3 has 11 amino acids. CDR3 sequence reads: CSVATGYEQYF. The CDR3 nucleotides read TGCAGCGTTGCGACGGGGTACGAGCAGTACTTC.

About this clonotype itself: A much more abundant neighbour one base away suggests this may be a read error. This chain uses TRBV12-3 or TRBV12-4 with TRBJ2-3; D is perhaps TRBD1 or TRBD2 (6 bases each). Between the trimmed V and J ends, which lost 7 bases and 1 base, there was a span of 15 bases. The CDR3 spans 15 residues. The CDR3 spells CASNPRGDGTDTQYF. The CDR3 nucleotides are TGTGCCAGCAACCCTAGGGGGGATGGCACAGATACGCAGTATTTT.

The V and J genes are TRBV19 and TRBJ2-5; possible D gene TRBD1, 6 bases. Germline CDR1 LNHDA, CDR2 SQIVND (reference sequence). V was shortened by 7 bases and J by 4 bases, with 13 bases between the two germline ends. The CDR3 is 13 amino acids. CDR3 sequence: CASNQQGSETQYF. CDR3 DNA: TGTGCCAGTAACCAACAGGGATCAGAGACCCAGTACTTC.

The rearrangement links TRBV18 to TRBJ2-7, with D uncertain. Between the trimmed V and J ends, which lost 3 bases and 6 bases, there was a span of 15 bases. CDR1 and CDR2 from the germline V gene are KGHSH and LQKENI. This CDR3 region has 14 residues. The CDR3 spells CASSPSAWSGEQYF. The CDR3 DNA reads TGTGCCAGCTCACCGTCCGCTTGGTCGGGCGAGCAGTACTTC.

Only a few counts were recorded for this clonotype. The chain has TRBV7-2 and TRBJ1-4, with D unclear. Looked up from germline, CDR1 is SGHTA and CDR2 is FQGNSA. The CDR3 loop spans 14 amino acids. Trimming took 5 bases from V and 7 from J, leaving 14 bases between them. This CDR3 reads CASSQTLGREKLFF. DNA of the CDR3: TGTGCCAGCAGCCAGACCCTTGGCCGTGAAAAACTGTTTTTT.

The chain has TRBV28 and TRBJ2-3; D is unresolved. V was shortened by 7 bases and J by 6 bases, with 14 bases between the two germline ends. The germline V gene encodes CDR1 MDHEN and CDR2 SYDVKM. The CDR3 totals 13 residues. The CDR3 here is CASTPGPIDTQYF. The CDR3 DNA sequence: TGTGCCAGCACCCCCGGCCCAATTGATACGCAGTATTTT.

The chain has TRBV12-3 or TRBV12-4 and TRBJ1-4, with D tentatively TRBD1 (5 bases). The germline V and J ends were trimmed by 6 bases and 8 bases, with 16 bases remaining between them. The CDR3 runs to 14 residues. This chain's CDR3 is CASSRFGAGEKLFF. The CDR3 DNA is TGTGCCAGCAGCCGGTTCGGGGCAGGGGAAAAACTGTTTTTT.

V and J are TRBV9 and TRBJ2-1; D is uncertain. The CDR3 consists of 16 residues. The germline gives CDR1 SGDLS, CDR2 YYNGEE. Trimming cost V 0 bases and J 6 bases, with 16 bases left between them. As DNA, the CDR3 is TGTGCCAGCAGCGTAGAGCACTTCCAGTCCCCCAATGAGCAGTTCTTC. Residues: CASSVEHFQSPNEQFF.

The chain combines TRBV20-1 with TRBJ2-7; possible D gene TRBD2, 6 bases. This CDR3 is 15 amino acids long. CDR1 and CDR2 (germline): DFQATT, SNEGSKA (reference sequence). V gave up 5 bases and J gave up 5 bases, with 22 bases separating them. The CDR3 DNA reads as TGCAGTGCTTCCCCGGCCCGGGGGAATTCTAACGAGCAGTACTTC. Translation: CSASPARGNSNEQYF.

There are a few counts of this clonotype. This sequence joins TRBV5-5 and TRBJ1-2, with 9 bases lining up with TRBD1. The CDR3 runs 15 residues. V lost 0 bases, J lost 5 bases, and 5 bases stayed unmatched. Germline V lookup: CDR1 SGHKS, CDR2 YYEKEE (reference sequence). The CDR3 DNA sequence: TGTGCCAGCAGCTTGGCATCCGGGACAGGGTATGGCTACACCTTC. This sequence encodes CASSLASGTGYGYTF.

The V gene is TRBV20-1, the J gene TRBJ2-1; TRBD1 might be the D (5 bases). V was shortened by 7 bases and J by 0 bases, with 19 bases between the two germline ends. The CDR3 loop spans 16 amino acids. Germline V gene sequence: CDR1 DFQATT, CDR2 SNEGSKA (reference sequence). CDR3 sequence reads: CSGSGPRHSSYNEQFF. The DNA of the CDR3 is TGCAGTGGTTCAGGGCCTCGACACAGCTCCTACAATGAGCAGTTCTTC.

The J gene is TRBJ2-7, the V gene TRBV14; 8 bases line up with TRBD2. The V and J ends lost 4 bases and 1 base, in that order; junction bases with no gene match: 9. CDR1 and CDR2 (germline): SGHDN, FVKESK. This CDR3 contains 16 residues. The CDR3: CASSRSSGKSSYEQYF. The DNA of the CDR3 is TGTGCCAGCAGCCGTAGTAGCGGGAAGTCATCCTACGAGCAGTACTTC.

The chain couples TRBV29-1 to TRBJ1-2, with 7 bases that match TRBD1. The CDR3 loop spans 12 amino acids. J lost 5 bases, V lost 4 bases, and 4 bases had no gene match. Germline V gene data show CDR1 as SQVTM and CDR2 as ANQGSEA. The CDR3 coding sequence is TGCAGCGTTGGAGACAGGGCTTATGGCTACACCTTC. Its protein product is CSVGDRAYGYTF.

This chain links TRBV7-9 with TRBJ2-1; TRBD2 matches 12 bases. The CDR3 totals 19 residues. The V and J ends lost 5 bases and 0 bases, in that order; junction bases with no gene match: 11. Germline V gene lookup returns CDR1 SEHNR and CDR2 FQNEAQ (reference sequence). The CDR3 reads CASSPTSGGSGSSYNEQFF. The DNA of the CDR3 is TGTGCCAGCAGCCCGACTAGCGGGGGATCCGGGAGCTCCTACAATGAGCAGTTCTTC.

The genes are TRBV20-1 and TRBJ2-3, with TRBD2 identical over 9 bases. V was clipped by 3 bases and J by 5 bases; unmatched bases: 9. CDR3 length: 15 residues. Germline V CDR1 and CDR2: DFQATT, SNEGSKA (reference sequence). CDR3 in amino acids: CSARPIAGAGDTQYF. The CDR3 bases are TGCAGTGCTAGGCCCATAGCGGGAGCAGGAGATACGCAGTATTTT.

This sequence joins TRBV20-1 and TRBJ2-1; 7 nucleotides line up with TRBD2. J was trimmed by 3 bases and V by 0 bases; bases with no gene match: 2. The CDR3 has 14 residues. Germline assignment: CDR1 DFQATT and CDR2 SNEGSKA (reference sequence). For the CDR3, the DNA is TGCAGTGCTAGAGATCTAGCGGACTACAATGAGCAGTTCTTC. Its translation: CSARDLADYNEQFF.

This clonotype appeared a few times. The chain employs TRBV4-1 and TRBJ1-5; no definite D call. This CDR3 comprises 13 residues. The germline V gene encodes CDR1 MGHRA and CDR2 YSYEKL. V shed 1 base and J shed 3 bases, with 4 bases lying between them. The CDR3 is CASSQVVNQPQHF. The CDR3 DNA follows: TGCGCCAGCAGCCAAGTTGTCAATCAGCCCCAGCATTTT.

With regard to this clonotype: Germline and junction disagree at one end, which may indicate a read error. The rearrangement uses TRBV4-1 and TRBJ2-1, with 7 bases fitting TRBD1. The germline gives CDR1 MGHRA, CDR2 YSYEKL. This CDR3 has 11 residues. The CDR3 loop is CASRQGNERFF. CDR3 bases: TGCGCCAGCAGACAGGGGAATGAGCGGTTCTTC.

This CDR3 reads CASSEVGNNAGLYEQYF. DNA of the CDR3: TGTGCCAGCAGTGAAGTAGGAAACAATGCGGGTCTCTACGAGCAGTACTTC. The chain is built from TRBV2 and TRBJ2-7; maybe TRBD2 (5 bases). There are 17 residues in the CDR3. Trimming shortened V by 1 base and J by 3 bases, and 19 bases separated the two germline ends. Per germline, CDR1 SNHLY and CDR2 FYNNEI.

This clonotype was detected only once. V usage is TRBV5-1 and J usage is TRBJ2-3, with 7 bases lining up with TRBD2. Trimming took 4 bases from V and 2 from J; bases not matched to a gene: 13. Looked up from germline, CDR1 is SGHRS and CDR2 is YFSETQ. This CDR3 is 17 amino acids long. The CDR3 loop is CASSPTWSGEDTDTQYF. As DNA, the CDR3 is TGCGCCAGCAGCCCTACTTGGAGCGGGGAAGACACAGATACGCAGTATTTT.

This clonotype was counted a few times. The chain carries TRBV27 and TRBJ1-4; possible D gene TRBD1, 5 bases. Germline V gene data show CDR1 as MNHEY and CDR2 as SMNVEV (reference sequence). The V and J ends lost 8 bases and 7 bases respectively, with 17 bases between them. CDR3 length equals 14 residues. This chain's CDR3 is CASPGGQGGEKLFF. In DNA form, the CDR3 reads TGTGCCAGCCCTGGGGGTCAGGGCGGTGAAAAACTGTTTTTT.

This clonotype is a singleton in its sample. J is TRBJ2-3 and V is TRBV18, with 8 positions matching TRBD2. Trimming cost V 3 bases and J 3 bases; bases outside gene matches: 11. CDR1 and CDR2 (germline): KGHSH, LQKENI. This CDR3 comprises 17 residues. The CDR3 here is CASSPLTSELITDTQYF. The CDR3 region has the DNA TGTGCCAGCTCACCTCTGACTAGCGAATTAATAACAGATACGCAGTATTTT.

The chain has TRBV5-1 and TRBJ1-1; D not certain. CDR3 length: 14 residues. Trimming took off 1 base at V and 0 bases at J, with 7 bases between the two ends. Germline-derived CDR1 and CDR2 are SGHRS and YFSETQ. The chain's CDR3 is CASSLKEMNTEAFF. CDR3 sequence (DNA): TGCGCCAGCAGCTTGAAGGAAATGAACACTGAAGCTTTCTTT.

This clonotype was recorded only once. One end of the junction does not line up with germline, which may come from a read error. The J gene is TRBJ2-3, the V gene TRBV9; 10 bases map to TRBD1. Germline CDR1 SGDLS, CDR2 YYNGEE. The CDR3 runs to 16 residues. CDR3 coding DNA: TGTGTCAGCAGCCCCCGACAGGGGGCCAGGACAGATACGCAGTATTTT. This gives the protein CVSSPRQGARTDTQYF.

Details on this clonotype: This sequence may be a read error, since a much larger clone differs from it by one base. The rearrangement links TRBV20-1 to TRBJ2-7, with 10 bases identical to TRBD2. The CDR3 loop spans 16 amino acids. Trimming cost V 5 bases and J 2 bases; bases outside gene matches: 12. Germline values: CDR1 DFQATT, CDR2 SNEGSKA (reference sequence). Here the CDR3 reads CSALCPSGGSTYEQYF. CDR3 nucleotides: TGCAGTGCTCTATGCCCTAGCGGGGGATCAACCTACGAGCAGTACTTC.

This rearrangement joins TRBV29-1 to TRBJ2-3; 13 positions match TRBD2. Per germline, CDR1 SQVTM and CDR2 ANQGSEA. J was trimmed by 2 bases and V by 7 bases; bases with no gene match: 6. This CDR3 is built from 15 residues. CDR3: CSGGLAGDPTDTQYF. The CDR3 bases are TGCAGCGGCGGACTAGCGGGAGACCCCACAGATACGCAGTATTTT.